Each of the 9 T cell receptor beta chains below was sequenced from the same sample in a study of cytomegalovirus exposure and HLA in healthy donors. Both 60 Vbeta primers and 13 Jbeta primers went into the PCR. Only in-frame clones appear in the TCRdb table, and some are missing; sequencing was by immunoSEQ multiplex PCR. The sample lists 180,000 or so clones, roughly a tenth occurring once. Sequenced sample: PBMCs. These receptors all come from a woman between 25 and 40 years old in good health and CMV-seropositive.

The genes are TRBV29-1 and TRBJ1-2, with a tentative D call TRBD1 (5 bases). Germline V gene lookup returns CDR1 SQVTM and CDR2 ANQGSEA. Trimming stripped 2 bases from V and 4 bases from J, with 11 bases between. The CDR3 spans 13 residues. CDR3 sequence reads: CSVEQGAFYGYTF. The CDR3 DNA is TGCAGCGTTGAACAGGGCGCTTTCTATGGCTACACCTTC.

This chain joins TRBV7-2 and TRBJ2-1; the match to TRBD2 covers 11 bases. CDR1 is SGHTA, CDR2 FQGNSA, per germline. J was trimmed by 10 bases and V by 5 bases; bases with no gene match: 10. The CDR3 contains 15 residues. The CDR3 loop reads CASSILAGAPVEQFF. Here the CDR3 DNA reads TGTGCCAGCAGCATACTAGCGGGAGCGCCCGTGGAGCAGTTCTTC.

The rearrangement joins TRBV12-5 to TRBJ2-7; D gene unclear. Germline-derived CDR1 and CDR2 are LGHNT and FRNRAP. V shed 2 bases and J shed 6 bases, with 8 bases lying between them. The CDR3 runs to 12 residues. Written as DNA, the CDR3 is TGTGCTAGTGGTTTGCTCCGAGGCGAGCAGTACTTC. It translates to CASGLLRGEQYF.

This clone turned up a few times. J is TRBJ2-1 and V is TRBV5-8; a weak D match, TRBD1 (6 bases). The ends were cut back, 4 bases at V and 8 bases at J, with 19 bases in the middle. Germline V CDR1 and CDR2: SGHTS, YDEGEE. The CDR3 spans 15 residues. CDR3: CASSLVGAMNYEQFF. The CDR3 DNA reads TGTGCCAGCAGCCTGGTGGGGGCAATGAATTATGAGCAGTTCTTC.

As to this clone: Relative to the germline gene, one junction end is altered; a read error may explain this. V gene TRBV2 combines with J gene TRBJ2-5; 8 nucleotides line up with TRBD1. The germline CDR1 and CDR2 sequences are SNHLY and FYNNEI. The CDR3 is 14 amino acids. The CDR3 region is CASREDRVQEAQYF. The CDR3 coding sequence is TGTGCCAGCAGGGAGGACAGGGTTCAAGAGGCCCAGTACTTC.

This clone turned up a few times. The gene calls are TRBV20-1 and TRBJ1-2; weak D call: TRBD1 (5 bases). CDR1 is DFQATT, CDR2 SNEGSKA, per germline (reference sequence). The length of the CDR3 is 11 residues. The germline V and J ends were trimmed by 4 bases and 5 bases, with 8 bases remaining between them. The CDR3 DNA follows: TGCAGTGCTACAGGGCATTATGGCTACACCTTC. It translates to CSATGHYGYTF.

This sequence joins TRBV20-1 and TRBJ2-7; the D gene is possibly TRBD2 (5 bases). The germline CDR1 and CDR2 sequences are DFQATT and SNEGSKA (reference sequence). Trimming removed 2 bases at V and 12 bases at J, with 14 bases between. The CDR3 sequence is 11 residues long. In nucleotides, the CDR3 is TGCAGTGCTAGACCTTACGGGGAGTCGTACTTC. Its translation is CSARPYGESYF.

V gene TRBV2 combines with J gene TRBJ1-1; D is undetermined. The CDR3 has 14 residues. Trimming shortened V by 8 bases and J by 0 bases, and 13 bases separated the two germline ends. Germline values: CDR1 SNHLY, CDR2 FYNNEI. The CDR3 is CASVDLSMNTEAFF. Here the CDR3 DNA reads TGTGCCAGCGTTGACTTATCCATGAACACTGAAGCTTTCTTT.

This clone was counted only a few times. The gene calls are TRBV2 and TRBJ1-5; 7 bases line up with TRBD1. The V gene's germline CDR1 is SNHLY and CDR2 FYNNEI. There are 15 residues in the CDR3. V lost 8 bases, J lost 6 bases, and 13 bases stayed unmatched. The CDR3 loop reads CASALTGSFVQPQHF. The CDR3 DNA follows: TGTGCCAGCGCACTGACAGGGAGTTTCGTTCAGCCCCAGCATTTT.